The rows below give T cell receptor beta chains drawn from one sample of a study of T cell responses to AZD1222 COVID-19 vaccine. The method was immunoSEQ multiplex PCR; TCRdb's version includes in-frame clones alone and lacks a portion of them. This sample carries about 120,000 clones, less than 90% of them seen once, and the ten largest clones take roughly 2.3%. Sequencing used peripheral blood, obtained on day 0 of AZD1222 vaccination. Receptors were obtained from an adult in good health. Each CDR3 is given with its conserved first and last residue. D genes are given only for firm matches. Only some rows state a clone size, as once, few, many or a class for expanded clones.

cdr3_nt cdr3_aa cdr3_length j_call d_call clone_size v_call
TGTGCCAGCAGCGTAAGAGGGGATGAGCAGTTCTTC CASSVRGDEQFF 12 TRBJ2-1 . . TRBV9
TGTGCCACCGATAAAGGGGACAGGGTTAACACTGAAGCTTTCTTT CATDKGDRVNTEAFF 15 TRBJ1-1 TRBD1 . TRBV10-3
TGTGCCTGGAGTGTACGAAGGACAGGGGGCTCCTACGAGCAGTACTTC CAWSVRRTGGSYEQYF 16 TRBJ2-7 TRBD1 . TRBV30
TGTGCCAGCAGCTTAGGGGCCGAGGGAAACACCATATATTTT CASSLGAEGNTIYF 14 TRBJ1-3 . . TRBV7-6
TGTGCCAGCAGTGAACATGTACAGTGGAGGCATACGCAGTATTTT CASSEHVQWRHTQYF 15 TRBJ2-3 . . TRBV2
TGTGCCAGCAGCCCTGAACGAACAGGGGGGTATGGCTACACCTTC CASSPERTGGYGYTF 15 TRBJ1-2 TRBD1 . TRBV7-9
TGTGCCAGCAGTTACTCGGCCAGGGGTGGAAACACCATATATTTT CASSYSARGGNTIYF 15 TRBJ1-3 . . TRBV6-5
TGTGCCAGCAGCTTAGTTGGAGGGGGCTACGAGCAGTACTTC CASSLVGGGYEQYF 14 TRBJ2-7 . . TRBV11-2
TGTGCCTGGAGTGGGAATTCAGCTTTTGGCTCTGGAAACACCATATATTTT CAWSGNSAFGSGNTIYF 17 TRBJ1-3 . . TRBV30
TGTGCCAGCAGCCCCCGCTGGGCGGGAGAAACCGGGGAGCTGTTTTTT CASSPRWAGETGELFF 16 TRBJ2-2 TRBD2 . TRBV3-1/TRBV3-2
TGCGCCAGCAGCTCGTCGGGTAGGGGCGCGCCTATTGAGCAGTTCTTC CASSSSGRGAPIEQFF 16 TRBJ2-1 . few TRBV5-1
TGTGCCAGCAGTACCACAGATACGCAGTATTTT CASSTTDTQYF 11 TRBJ2-3 . . TRBV6-5
TGCGCCAGCAGCTTGGAACCGGGGCCCAGCTCCTACAATGAGCAGTTCTTC CASSLEPGPSSYNEQFF 17 TRBJ2-1 . . TRBV5-1
TGTGCCACCAGCAGAGATCTGGGACAGGGGACCTTGGGCTACACCTTC CATSRDLGQGTLGYTF 16 TRBJ1-2 TRBD1 . TRBV15